This T cell receptor (beta chain) derives from a study of T cell responses to AZD1222 COVID-19 vaccine. V lost 6 bases, J lost 6 bases, and 8 bases stayed unmatched. The CDR3 covers 15 residues. CDR1 is SGHTA and CDR2 is FQGTGA in the germline V gene. Study-wide results and caveats: Donors, mostly white British, included more females; clonal diversity was possibly underestimated. Rises in breadth and depth of Spike-specific TCRs came after two AZD1222 doses. It was only a handful of AZD1222 recipients who were seropositive at baseline. Across the whole spike, CD4 TCRs peaked at regions 160-218 and 743-854.

The assay was immunoSEQ multiplex PCR, and TCRdb's table has in-frame clones only and misses some. The sample carries roughly 150,000 clones, over 90% recorded once. For this clone: Its antigen is not known.

This rearrangement joins TRBV7-3 to TRBJ2-1, with 10 positions matching TRBD2. The source material was peripheral blood, sampled on day 0 of AZD1222 vaccination. The receptor was isolated from an adult in good health. The CDR3 bases are TGTGCCAGCAGTTCCGACATAGCGGGGGGCAATGAGCAGTTCTTC. This translates into CASSSDIAGGNEQFF. Complete variable domain (other parts from reference TRBV7-3 and TRBJ2-1): GAGVSQTPSNKVTEKGKYVELRCDPISGHTALYWYRQSLGQGPEFLIYFQGTGAADDSGLPNDRFFAVRPEGSVSTLKIQRTERGDSAVYLCASSSDIAGGNEQFFGPGTRLTVL.